This T cell receptor beta chain came from a study of radiotherapy plus CTLA-4 blockade in lung cancer. Generated by immunoSEQ multiplex PCR, the TCRdb table keeps only in-frame clones and is missing some. Among roughly 55,000 clones listed, around 74% were seen once. J was trimmed by 4 bases and V by 5 bases; bases with no gene match: 10. The CDR3 length is 15 residues. The germline V gene encodes CDR1 LNHDA and CDR2 SQIVND (reference sequence). The material sequenced was peripheral blood, taken from a patient treated with radiotherapy plus ipilimumab. The chain recombines TRBV19 with TRBJ1-2; 7 nucleotides match TRBD1. This receptor was taken from a human donor with non-small cell lung cancer whose response to radiotherapy plus ipilimumab could not be evaluated. The CDR3 DNA is TGTGCCAGTAGTCCAAGCACAGGGGATCCCTATGGCTACACCTTC. Translation: CASSPSTGDPYGYTF.